This T cell receptor beta chain was obtained from a study of blood T cell repertoires in COVID-19. CDR3 length: 16 residues. Germline values: CDR1 SGHTA, CDR2 FQGNSA. V lost 5 bases and J lost 6; bases outside the gene matches: 10. Profiled with immunoSEQ multiplex PCR; TCRdb holds only in-frame clones, not every one. This table holds about 240,000 clones, more than 75% found once. V and J are TRBV7-2 and TRBJ2-3, with 11 bases lining up with TRBD2. Sequencing used peripheral blood. This clonotype originated in a woman aged 35 to 49 who had recovered from COVID-19. The CDR3 spells CASSTDSGRAGDTQYF. The CDR3 nucleotides read TGTGCCAGCAGCACTGATAGCGGGAGGGCGGGGGATACGCAGTATTTT.